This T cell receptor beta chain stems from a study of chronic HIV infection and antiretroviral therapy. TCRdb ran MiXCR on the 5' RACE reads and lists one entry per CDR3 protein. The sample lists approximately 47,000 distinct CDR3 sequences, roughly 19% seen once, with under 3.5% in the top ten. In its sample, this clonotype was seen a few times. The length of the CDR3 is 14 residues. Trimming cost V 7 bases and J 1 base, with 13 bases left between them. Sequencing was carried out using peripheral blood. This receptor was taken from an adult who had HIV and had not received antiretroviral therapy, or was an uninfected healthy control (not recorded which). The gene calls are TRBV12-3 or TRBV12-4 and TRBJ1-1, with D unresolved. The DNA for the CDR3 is TGTGCCAGCATTGCCCAAATCCAGAACACTGAAGCTTTCTTT. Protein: CASIAQIQNTEAFF.